These 24 T cell receptor beta chains share one sample of origin, sequenced in a study of regulatory T cells in long-lasting Graves disease. Time point specified: newly diagnosed GD, antithyroid drugs for less than 3 months. With RNA extracted from PBMCs as input, the TCR library was made. Building of the TCR beta libraries involved iRepertoire HTBI primers and Arm-PCR of CDR3 regions. One entry per CDR3 protein, called by TCRdb with MiXCR from the multiplex PCR reads. The data contain a few hundred thousand distinct CDR3 sequences, approximately 16% of them seen just once; the ten biggest clones take up about 32%. These data also featured in a second study, about T cells in Graves' hyperthyroidism and ophthalmopathy.

The starting material was peripheral blood mononuclear cells (PBMCs), obtained at new diagnosis, from a patient treated with antithyroid drugs. Receptors were obtained from a man aged 40-49 years with Graves disease.

J is TRBJ1-1 and V is TRBV5-1, with TRBD1 identical over 8 bases. Germline V CDR1 and CDR2: SGHRS, YFSETQ. The CDR3 has 14 residues. The junction had 6 bases not matched to a gene; V was cut back by 4 bases and J by 4 bases. The CDR3 spells CASSSTTGGTEAFF. The CDR3 DNA is TGCGCCAGCAGCAGCACAACAGGGGGCACTGAAGCTTTCTTT. Variable domain in full (rest from reference TRBV5-1 and TRBJ1-1): KAGVTQTPRYLIKTRGQQVTLSCSPISGHRSVSWYQQTPGQGLQFLFEYFSETQRNKGNFPGRFSGRQFSNSRSEMNVSTLELGDSALYLCASSSTTGGTEAFFGQGTRLTVV.

This clonotype has at least ten counts. The V gene is TRBV2, the J gene TRBJ1-4; D is unclear. The CDR3 sequence is 15 residues long. Germline V gene sequence: CDR1 SNHLY, CDR2 FYNNEI. Trimming cost V 2 bases and J 7 bases, with 14 bases left between them. The CDR3 DNA is TGTGCCAGCAGTGAACTTCGGGAGGGAGGTGAAAAACTGTTTTTT. Translating gives CASSELREGGEKLFF.

This clonotype was counted ten times or more. The chain employs TRBV7-9 and TRBJ2-5, with 8 bases matching TRBD2. This CDR3 is built from 17 residues. V trimming: 5 bases; J trimming: 1 base; junction bases outside the gene matches: 12. Germline CDR1 SEHNR, CDR2 FQNEAQ (reference sequence). Written as DNA, the CDR3 is TGTGCCAGCAGCCCCCCAAACGGGAGGGCCCGCCAAGAGACCCAGTACTTC. Protein: CASSPPNGRARQETQYF.

The rearrangement uses TRBV7-8 and TRBJ2-1, with TRBD2 matching 10 bases. The germline V gene has CDR1 SGHVS and CDR2 FQNEAQ. Trimming took 2 bases from V and 8 from J; bases not matched to a gene: 12. CDR3 length: 17 amino acids. The CDR3 DNA follows: TGTGCCAGCAGCTTAAGGGTTGGGGCTAGCGGGAGTGATGAGCAGTTCTTC. This encodes CASSLRVGASGSDEQFF.

The sample holds many counts of this clonotype. The J gene is TRBJ2-5, the V gene TRBV2; D may correspond to TRBD1 or TRBD2 (6 bases each). CDR3 length: 14 amino acids. Germline V gene data show CDR1 as SNHLY and CDR2 as FYNNEI. The V gene lost 6 bases and the J gene lost 4 bases, with 15 bases spanning the gap. The CDR3 loop reads CASSDMGGRETQYF. In DNA, the CDR3 is TGTGCCAGCAGCGACATGGGGGGCAGAGAGACCCAGTACTTC.

This chain connects TRBV2 to TRBJ2-5, with TRBD2 matching over 11 bases. CDR1 is SNHLY, CDR2 FYNNEI, per germline. V lost 1 base, J lost 4 bases, and 8 bases stayed unmatched. This CDR3 region has 17 residues. CDR3 residues: CASSEGRLAGNVETQYF. Written as DNA, the CDR3 is TGTGCCAGCAGTGAAGGACGACTAGCGGGGAACGTAGAGACCCAGTACTTC.

The CDR3 coding sequence is TGTGCCACCAGTGCTAGGGACAGGCTACTTGATGAGCAGTTCTTC. It translates to CATSARDRLLDEQFF. The J gene is TRBJ2-1, the V gene TRBV24-1; 8 bases are a match to TRBD1. The CDR3 runs to 15 residues. In germline, CDR1 is KGHDR, CDR2 SFDVKD. V lost 5 bases and J lost 8; bases outside the gene matches: 10.

The V call is TRBV12-3 or TRBV12-4, the J call TRBJ2-2; perhaps TRBD2 as D (5 bases). The CDR3 has 15 amino acids. Trimming cost V 3 bases and J 3 bases, with 11 bases left between them. The CDR3 here is CASSLDGIDTGELFF. In nucleotides, the CDR3 is TGTGCCAGCAGTTTGGACGGGATAGACACCGGGGAGCTGTTTTTT.

The J gene is TRBJ2-5, the V gene TRBV12-3 or TRBV12-4; the D is unclear. The ends were cut back, 7 bases at V and 1 base at J, with 10 bases in the middle. The length of the CDR3 is 13 residues. The CDR3 sequence is CASTMSTQETQYF. DNA of the CDR3: TGTGCCAGCACTATGAGCACCCAAGAGACCCAGTACTTC.

This clonotype was observed at least ten times. The chain joins TRBV20-1 to TRBJ1-5; 9 positions agree with TRBD1. This CDR3 region has 14 residues. The germline V gene encodes CDR1 DFQATT and CDR2 SNEGSKA (reference sequence). Trimming removed 5 bases from V and 3 bases from J; junction bases left unmatched: 5. CDR3 loop: CSASGTGNNQPQHF. CDR3 coding DNA: TGCAGTGCTTCCGGGACAGGGAACAATCAGCCCCAGCATTTT.

This clonotype was detected a few times. Since the CDR3 does not end with the conserved phenylalanine or tryptophan, this likely comes from a read error. The gene calls are TRBV7-9 and TRBJ2-1; 9 bases agree with TRBD2. The tail of the sequence fits TRBJ2-5 better, so the J call may be wrong. The CDR3 extends over 15 amino acids. Germline lookup yields CDR1 SEHNR and CDR2 FQNEAQ (reference sequence). CDR3 loop: CASSLNRLAVETQYL. The CDR3 DNA is TGTGCCAGCAGCTTAAACCGACTAGCGGTAGAGACCCAGTACCTC.

This clonotype was detected ten times or more. The CDR3 DNA reads as TGCGCCAGCAGCTTGCAGGGGGCCGTAGAGACCCAGTACTTC. It specifies CASSLQGAVETQYF. This chain joins TRBV5-1 and TRBJ2-5; 8 nucleotides agree with TRBD1. This CDR3 is built from 14 residues. The trim removed 1 base at V and 4 bases at J, leaving 3 bases unmatched. The germline V gene has CDR1 SGHRS and CDR2 YFSETQ. Full variable domain (outside the CDR3, taken from reference TRBV5-1 and TRBJ2-5): KAGVTQTPRYLIKTRGQQVTLSCSPISGHRSVSWYQQTPGQGLQFLFEYFSETQRNKGNFPGRFSGRQFSNSRSEMNVSTLELGDSALYLCASSLQGAVETQYFGPGTRLLVL.

In its sample, this clonotype was seen many times. CDR3 nucleotide sequence: TGCGCCAGCAGCGAACAGGGCACAGATACGCAGTATTTT. Amino acids: CASSEQGTDTQYF. The chain links TRBV5-1 to TRBJ2-3, with D possibly being TRBD1 (5 bases). Germline CDR1 reads SGHRS; CDR2 reads YFSETQ. Trimming left V 4 bases short and J 1 base short, with 7 bases between. CDR3 length equals 13 residues.

At least ten counts were recorded for this clonotype. The rearrangement links TRBV20-1 to TRBJ2-7; D unclear. Trimming removed 4 bases at V and 4 bases at J, with 14 bases between. The CDR3 contains 13 residues. Germline V gives CDR1 DFQATT, CDR2 SNEGSKA (reference sequence). CDR3 loop: CSAKPGSAYEQYF. The CDR3 DNA follows: TGCAGTGCTAAGCCGGGTAGTGCGTACGAGCAGTACTTC.

This chain links TRBV2 with TRBJ1-2, with a weak D call TRBD1 (5 bases). There are 13 residues in the CDR3. The V gene lost 3 bases and the J gene lost 4 bases, with 9 bases spanning the gap. Looked up from germline, CDR1 is SNHLY and CDR2 is FYNNEI. This CDR3 is CASSERQLYGYTF. The CDR3 DNA sequence: TGTGCCAGCAGTGAGCGACAGCTCTATGGCTACACCTTC.

The V call is TRBV7-2, the J call TRBJ2-5, with 7 bases that match TRBD2. The CDR3 contains 16 residues. V dropped 6 bases and J dropped 7; count of bases not matched to a gene: 17. Germline V gives CDR1 SGHTA, CDR2 FQGNSA. This CDR3 is CASSILPSSSGVTQYF. Written as DNA, the CDR3 is TGTGCCAGCAGTATACTACCTTCGTCCAGCGGGGTGACCCAGTACTTC. Drawing the rest from reference TRBV7-2 and TRBJ2-5, the complete variable domain is GAGVSQSPSNKVTEKGKDVELRCDPISGHTALYWYRQSLGQGLEFLIYFQGNSAPDKSGLPSDRFSAERTGGSVSTLTIQRTQQEDSAVYLCASSILPSSSGVTQYFGPGTRLLVL.

This clonotype was seen repeatedly, ten times or more. The chain has TRBV7-3 and TRBJ2-5, with 8 bases fitting TRBD1. The V gene end was trimmed by 5 bases and the J gene end by 7 bases; junction bases not matched to a gene: 3. Germline V gene data show CDR1 as SGHTA and CDR2 as FQGTGA. The CDR3 extends over 12 amino acids. CDR3 in amino acids: CASSLDRGTQYF. The CDR3 DNA reads as TGTGCCAGCAGCCTAGACAGGGGGACCCAGTACTTC.

This clonotype was seen repeatedly, ten times or more. The chain recombines TRBV20-1 with TRBJ1-6; a possible D gene is TRBD1 (6 bases). In germline, CDR1 is DFQATT, CDR2 SNEGSKA (reference sequence). Trimming left V 3 bases short and J 9 bases short, with 12 bases between. The CDR3 has 13 amino acids. The CDR3: CSASFQTGSPLHF. In nucleotides, the CDR3 is TGCAGTGCTAGTTTCCAGACAGGTTCACCCCTCCACTTT.

Ten or more counts support this clonotype. The chain carries TRBV2 and TRBJ2-3; D possibly uses TRBD1 or TRBD2 (5 bases each). The V end was cut by 2 bases, the J end by 6 bases, with 9 bases between. The germline gives CDR1 SNHLY, CDR2 FYNNEI. The CDR3 totals 13 residues. The CDR3 DNA is TGTGCCAGCAGTGAACAGGGAGAGGATACGCAGTATTTT. Translating it yields CASSEQGEDTQYF.

A note on this clonotype: This may be a read error: a much more frequent sequence differs by one nucleotide. The chain combines TRBV4-3 with TRBJ2-1; tentatively, D is TRBD1 or TRBD2 (6 bases each). The CDR3 runs to 16 residues. The germline V gene has CDR1 LGHNA and CDR2 YSLEER. V was shortened by 3 bases and J by 9 bases, with 21 bases between the two germline ends. The CDR3 DNA follows: TGCGCCAGCAGCCAGGACCTAGCAGTGGGGGGCCGTGAGCAGTTCTTC. This gives the protein CASSQDLAVGGREQFF.

This clonotype has just one count. J is TRBJ2-3 and V is TRBV6-1, with 8 bases lining up with TRBD2. Trimming cost V 4 bases and J 4 bases; bases outside gene matches: 13. CDR1 and CDR2 (germline): MNHNS, SASEGT. The CDR3 length is 17 residues. In DNA, the CDR3 is TGTGCCAGCAGTGGGTACCGAAGCGGGAGTTCGTCAGATACGCAGTATTTT. It yields the protein CASSGYRSGSSSDTQYF.

This clonotype was seen ten or more times. J is TRBJ2-7 and V is TRBV30; D is undetermined. CDR1 GTSNPN and CDR2 SVGIG come from the germline V gene (reference sequence). The CDR3 is made up of 12 amino acids. The V gene lost 5 bases and the J gene lost 4 bases, with 12 bases spanning the gap. CDR3 DNA: TGTGCCTGGGGCCGAGCACGATACGAGCAGTACTTC. It translates to CAWGRARYEQYF.

Regarding this clonotype: A read error may produce the germline difference seen at one junction end. J is TRBJ1-1 and V is TRBV6-2 or TRBV6-3, with D hard to call. This CDR3 is 11 amino acids long. Germline CDR1 MNHEY, CDR2 SVGEGT. CDR3 protein: CASSSTGRLGF. The CDR3 bases are TGTGCCAGCAGTTCCACGGGTCGACTGGGCTTT.

This clonotype has ten or more counts. The chain joins TRBV12-3 or TRBV12-4 to TRBJ2-7; 9 nucleotides agree with TRBD1. The V gene end was trimmed by 2 bases and the J gene end by 6 bases; junction bases not matched to a gene: 8. The CDR3 contains 15 residues. In nucleotides, the CDR3 is TGTGCCAGCAGTTTAAGGGGACAGGGTCAAACCGAGCAGTACTTC. The encoded protein is CASSLRGQGQTEQYF.